A selection of T cell receptor beta chains follows, all from one sample in a study of cytomegalovirus exposure and HLA in healthy donors. Only in-frame clones appear in the TCRdb table, and some are missing; sequencing was by immunoSEQ multiplex PCR. The sample contains approximately 110,000 clones, approximately 82% of which appear only once. Material for sequencing was PBMCs. The receptors were gathered from a man aged 30 to 39 in good health and CMV-seropositive. CDR3s include the opening cysteine and the closing phenylalanine or tryptophan.

j_call: TRBJ1-2
v_call: TRBV6-1
cdr3_aa: CASSEGQNYGYTF

j_call: TRBJ2-1
v_call: TRBV7-3
cdr3_aa: CASSLSGSSANEQFF

j_call: TRBJ2-3
v_call: TRBV5-4
cdr3_aa: CASSPKGLATTDTQYF

j_call: TRBJ1-5
v_call: TRBV5-1
cdr3_aa: CASSYSSGRNQPQHF

j_call: TRBJ1-3
v_call: TRBV27
cdr3_aa: CASSLSARGEGNTIYF

j_call: TRBJ2-3
v_call: TRBV4-2
cdr3_aa: CASSQDSELYTDTQYF

j_call: TRBJ1-2
v_call: TRBV11-2
cdr3_aa: CASSSLGTGPSGYTF

j_call: TRBJ1-2
v_call: TRBV7-2
cdr3_aa: CASSLDLGGNYGYTF

j_call: TRBJ2-3
v_call: TRBV28
cdr3_aa: CASSLTLDYPDTQYF

j_call: TRBJ2-1
v_call: TRBV7-2
cdr3_aa: CASSLALAASYNEQFF

j_call: TRBJ2-6
v_call: TRBV5-1
cdr3_aa: CASSLGRGEFGSGANVLTF

j_call: TRBJ2-2
v_call: TRBV7-7
cdr3_aa: CASSPWTSANTGELFF

j_call: TRBJ1-5
v_call: TRBV30
cdr3_aa: CAWSGPGQGARQPQHF

j_call: TRBJ1-6
v_call: TRBV25-1
cdr3_aa: CASSEDSLSSYNSPLHF

j_call: TRBJ1-2
v_call: TRBV9
cdr3_aa: CASSAPLYGYTF

j_call: TRBJ1-6
v_call: TRBV7-7
cdr3_aa: CASSFPAGGLMDSPLHF

j_call: TRBJ2-5
v_call: TRBV5-5
cdr3_aa: CASSPGGQETQYF

j_call: TRBJ1-3
v_call: TRBV7-6
cdr3_aa: CASSLAGRGSGNTIYF

j_call: TRBJ1-3
v_call: TRBV4-2
cdr3_aa: CASSPGTGGGNTIYF

j_call: TRBJ2-7
v_call: TRBV28
cdr3_aa: CASSTPRDRGSYEQYF

j_call: TRBJ2-3
v_call: TRBV9
cdr3_aa: CASSPEGGRAGGRTQYF

j_call: TRBJ2-5
v_call: TRBV6-1
cdr3_aa: CASSFPGLGVETQYF

j_call: TRBJ2-1
v_call: TRBV2
cdr3_aa: CASGTGSEQFF

j_call: TRBJ1-1
v_call: TRBV27
cdr3_aa: CASTPDGDTEAFF

j_call: TRBJ1-1
v_call: TRBV5-6
cdr3_aa: CASNQITGANTEAFF

j_call: TRBJ1-5
v_call: TRBV6-1
cdr3_aa: CASSGLGTRYQPQHF

j_call: TRBJ1-1
v_call: TRBV19
cdr3_aa: CASSISQEAFF

j_call: TRBJ2-3
v_call: TRBV11-2
cdr3_aa: CASSRATGGADTQYF

j_call: TRBJ1-2
v_call: TRBV30
cdr3_aa: CAWSVGDYGYTF

j_call: TRBJ2-3
v_call: TRBV7-3
cdr3_aa: CASSLGLAGVHTDTQYF

j_call: TRBJ1-6
v_call: TRBV6-5
cdr3_aa: CAIKWPENNSPLHF

j_call: TRBJ1-2
v_call: TRBV5-1
cdr3_aa: CASSYGTEDGYTF

j_call: TRBJ2-6
v_call: TRBV5-1
cdr3_aa: CASREGSGANVLTF

j_call: TRBJ2-3
v_call: TRBV9
cdr3_aa: CASSPVYTQYF

j_call: TRBJ1-2
v_call: TRBV7-6
cdr3_aa: CASSPGQEYWGYTF

j_call: TRBJ2-5
v_call: TRBV5-1
cdr3_aa: CASSFGSNQETQYF

j_call: TRBJ2-7
v_call: TRBV27
cdr3_aa: CASSQRERYEQYF

j_call: TRBJ1-5
v_call: TRBV7-8
cdr3_aa: CASSLEGVSGDQPQHF

j_call: TRBJ2-3
v_call: TRBV6-1
cdr3_aa: CASSENRAGPDTQYF

j_call: TRBJ2-1
v_call: TRBV7-9
cdr3_aa: CASRADPGHQFF

j_call: TRBJ1-1
v_call: TRBV18
cdr3_aa: CASSSRGPGVTEAFF

j_call: TRBJ2-1
v_call: TRBV5-1
cdr3_aa: CASSLRLAGAHEQFF

j_call: TRBJ1-4
v_call: TRBV5-5
cdr3_aa: CASSLWTGGEKLFF

j_call: TRBJ1-2
v_call: TRBV5-6
cdr3_aa: CASSLVPLGSYGYTF

j_call: TRBJ1-2
v_call: TRBV19
cdr3_aa: CASSSTRGLYGYTF

j_call: TRBJ2-7
v_call: TRBV30
cdr3_aa: CAWSQTGTGGSYEQYF

j_call: TRBJ1-5
v_call: TRBV4-1
cdr3_aa: CASSQPDRDNQPQHF

j_call: TRBJ1-6
v_call: TRBV6-1
cdr3_aa: CASSESLGQYNSPLHF

j_call: TRBJ1-1
v_call: TRBV6-5
cdr3_aa: CASSYGRTSLTEAFF

j_call: TRBJ1-2
v_call: TRBV11-3
cdr3_aa: CASSLGAGYGYTF

j_call: TRBJ2-1
v_call: TRBV11-2
cdr3_aa: CASSYRDSSSYNEQFF

j_call: TRBJ2-3
v_call: TRBV5-1
cdr3_aa: CASTTGGSSTDTQYF

j_call: TRBJ2-1
v_call: TRBV9
cdr3_aa: CASSPGGAAYNEQFF

j_call: TRBJ2-3
v_call: TRBV19
cdr3_aa: CASSMELAGGADTQYF

j_call: TRBJ1-2
v_call: TRBV20-1
cdr3_aa: CSASDKHGYTF

j_call: TRBJ2-4
v_call: TRBV5-1
cdr3_aa: CASRGAGARTKNIQYF

j_call: TRBJ1-2
v_call: TRBV5-1
cdr3_aa: CASSLGDRGYGYTF

j_call: TRBJ2-1
v_call: TRBV2
cdr3_aa: CASRAGVSYNEQFF